These T cell receptor beta chains were read from a single sample in a study of identical twins' blood T cells. TCRdb re-analysed the 5' RACE reads in MiXCR, keeping a single row per CDR3 protein. The table lists about 370,000 distinct CDR3 sequences, about 28% of them singletons. The sample was PBMCs. The receptors come from a woman aged 18 to 55 in good health. Each CDR3 is given with its conserved first and last residue. D genes are given only for firm matches. Clone sizes are given selectively: once, few, many, or a class where the clone is expanded.

cdr3_nt cdr3_aa cdr3_length d_call j_call clone_size v_call
TGCAGTGCTGGACCGGACACGAACACCGGGGAGCTGTTTTTT CSAGPDTNTGELFF 14 . TRBJ2-2 . TRBV20-1
TGCAGCGTTGACAAGTACCAAGAGACCCAGTACTTC CSVDKYQETQYF 12 . TRBJ2-5 many TRBV29-1
TGCAGCGTTGAAGTTAGCGGGGGACATCTCTCCTACAATGAGCGGTTCTTC CSVEVSGGHLSYNERFF 17 TRBD2 TRBJ2-1 . TRBV29-1
TGTGCCAGCAGCTTAGAAGTTGGATCCTACGAGCAGTACTTC CASSLEVGSYEQYF 14 . TRBJ2-7 . TRBV7-2
TGTGCCAGCAGCTTAGTTTCGGCCCCGGGGTACACAGATACGCAGTATTTT CASSLVSAPGYTDTQYF 17 . TRBJ2-3 . TRBV11-2
TGTGCCAGCAGTTCCTCCAACACCGGGGAGCTGTTTTTT CASSSSNTGELFF 13 . TRBJ2-2 many TRBV7-3
TGCACCGTGCGGGGTTGGAGCACTGAAGCTTTCTTT CTVRGWSTEAFF 12 . TRBJ1-1 . TRBV29-1
TGTGCCAGCAGTAGACAGGCCTATAGCAATCAGCCCCAGCATTTT CASSRQAYSNQPQHF 15 . TRBJ1-5 many TRBV6-5
TGTGCCAGCAGTTTGAGGTCGGGACACCGGAATCAGCCCCAGCATTTT CASSLRSGHRNQPQHF 16 . TRBJ1-5 few TRBV27
TGTGCCAGCAACTTAGGAGGGTACACCGGGGAGCTGTTTTTT CASNLGGYTGELFF 14 . TRBJ2-2 . TRBV7-8
TGTGCCAGCAGCTTCCTAGAGGAGCGGAATGAGCAGTTCTTC CASSFLEERNEQFF 14 . TRBJ2-1 . TRBV11-2
TGCGCCAGCAGCTTTCTCCCCACAGGGGATGACGGGGAGCTGTTTTTT CASSFLPTGDDGELFF 16 TRBD1 TRBJ2-2 . TRBV5-1
TGTGCCAGCAGCCCGAACCCAGGGTTGATGAACACTGAAGCTTTCTTT CASSPNPGLMNTEAFF 16 . TRBJ1-1 . TRBV7-8
TGTGCCAGTAGTATCATGGACAGGGAGTGGGGGCAGTTCTTC CASSIMDREWGQFF 14 TRBD1 TRBJ2-1 . TRBV19
TGCAGTGGAGAAGGGTCTTACAATGAGCAGTTCTTC CSGEGSYNEQFF 12 . TRBJ2-1 few TRBV20-1
TGTGCCAGCAGTGAAGCGGCGGGGGTGAACTTCTACGAGCAGTACTTC CASSEAAGVNFYEQYF 16 TRBD2 TRBJ2-7 few TRBV6-1
TGCAGCGTTGCGGACAGGGGGCTACGTGGCGAGCAGTACTTC CSVADRGLRGEQYF 14 TRBD1 TRBJ2-7 . TRBV29-1
TGTGCCAGCAGCACCTCCACTGGGTTGGTCGGTGAGCAGTTCTTC CASSTSTGLVGEQFF 15 . TRBJ2-1 . TRBV9
TGTGCCAGCTCAACTCAGACAGGGTCCCAGGGTGGCTACACCTTC CASSTQTGSQGGYTF 15 TRBD1 TRBJ1-2 . TRBV18
TGTGCCAGCAGTTTGGGACGGATGAACACTGAAGCTTTCTTT CASSLGRMNTEAFF 14 . TRBJ1-1 many TRBV12-3/TRBV12-4
TGTGCCAGTAGTTTTCTGGACAGGCCGGGTGGCTACACCTTC CASSFLDRPGGYTF 14 TRBD1 TRBJ1-2 . TRBV19
TGTGCCAGCAGTTTAAAGACAGGGATCGGTCCCGGCGAAGCTTTCTTT CASSLKTGIGPGEAFF 16 TRBD1 TRBJ1-1 . TRBV12-3/TRBV12-4
TGTGCCACCAGCAGAGATAACGGCTATGGCTACACCTTC CATSRDNGYGYTF 13 . TRBJ1-2 . TRBV15
TGCAGTGCTATCCCCCCGGCGACCGGGGAGCTGTTTTTT CSAIPPATGELFF 13 . TRBJ2-2 few TRBV20-1
TGTGCCAGCAGCTTGGGGGTAAGAAGCAATCAGCCCCAGCATTTT CASSLGVRSNQPQHF 15 . TRBJ1-5 few TRBV5-6
TGTGCCAGCAGCCAACAACTGTACGAGCAGCACTTC CASSQQLYEQHF 12 . TRBJ2-7 few TRBV14
TGTGCCAGCATCAAAGTCAACGGCGCGAACACCGGGGAGCTGTTTTTT CASIKVNGANTGELFF 16 . TRBJ2-2 . TRBV21-1
TGTGCCAGCAGCCAAGACGGGGGACAGCCCCAGCATTTT CASSQDGGQPQHF 13 . TRBJ1-5 few TRBV3-1
TGTGCTAGTGAAAGCAGACCGAACACCGGGGAGCTGTTTTTT CASESRPNTGELFF 14 . TRBJ2-2 . TRBV12-5
TGTGCCAGTAGTCCCTGGACAGGGGACGGCACCGGGGAGCTGTTTTTT CASSPWTGDGTGELFF 16 TRBD1 TRBJ2-2 . TRBV19
TGTGCCAGCTCACTTGGGATGGGGAGTGCGGGCAATGAGCAGTTCTTC CASSLGMGSAGNEQFF 16 . TRBJ2-1 once TRBV18
TGTGCCAGCAGTGGACAGGTCTCCTACGAGCAGTACTTC CASSGQVSYEQYF 13 . TRBJ2-7 few TRBV2
TGCAGTGCTCCGGGACGGAGGAACACTGAAGCTTTCTTT CSAPGRRNTEAFF 13 . TRBJ1-1 few TRBV20-1
TGCGCCAGCAGCTCTCCCGGGACAGCTGAAAAACTGTTTTTT CASSSPGTAEKLFF 14 TRBD1 TRBJ1-4 few TRBV5-1
TGCGCCAGCAGCTATGGTACAGGGGAAAAACTGTTTTTT CASSYGTGEKLFF 13 . TRBJ1-4 few TRBV5-1
TGCAGCGGAAATTCGGGAAACACCATATATTTT CSGNSGNTIYF 11 . TRBJ1-3 . TRBV29-1
TGTGCCATGGGGGACGCGGTGGGTGAGCAGTTCTTC CAMGDAVGEQFF 12 . TRBJ2-1 . TRBV10-3
TGTGCCAGCAGTGGGGTCAAGGACACCGGGGAGCTGTTTTTT CASSGVKDTGELFF 14 . TRBJ2-2 . TRBV6-1
TGCAGTGCTAGAGGTCCCACTAATCAGCCCCAGCATTTT CSARGPTNQPQHF 13 . TRBJ1-5 . TRBV20-1
TGCGCCAGCAGCTTGTTTGCACTAGCGGGAGGTAACAACGAGCAGTACTTC CASSLFALAGGNNEQYF 17 TRBD2 TRBJ2-7 few TRBV5-1
TGTGCCAGCACCTCGTCCGGGATGGCCTGCGAGCAGTACTTC CASTSSGMACEQYF 14 . TRBJ2-7 . TRBV7-9
TGCGGAGTGAAGCGGGAGGGTTACGAGCAGTACTTC CGVKREGYEQYF 12 TRBD2 TRBJ2-7 . TRBV20-1